The 6 T cell receptor beta chains below were found in one sample sequenced in a study of Ad26.COV2.S vaccination and SARS-CoV-2 variants. Stated treatment: around 19 received Ad26.COV2.S at low or high dose, single or two shots; 5 received placebo; per-sample allocation not given. Collection of samples fell on day 63 after the first vaccine or placebo injection. Sequencing was performed with immunoSEQ multiplex PCR; in TCRdb, only in-frame clones are kept and a portion is missing. The table shows just over 350,000 clones, with about 88% occurring only once. Material: peripheral blood, obtained in a trial of Ad26.COV2.S vaccine versus placebo. The receptor set was obtained from a person between 18 and 65 years old who received the Ad26.COV2.S COVID-19 vaccine or a placebo.

J is TRBJ2-7 and V is TRBV5-6, with 11 bases that match TRBD1. V shed 0 bases, J shed 12 bases, and the junction held 2 bases outside the gene matches. Germline-derived CDR1 and CDR2 are SGHDT and YYEEEE. The CDR3 is 12 residues long. The CDR3 sequence: CASSLAGQGGYF. CDR3 nucleotides: TGTGCCAGCAGCTTGGCGGGACAGGGGGGGTACTTC.

The chain links TRBV7-6 to TRBJ2-1; 7 nucleotides agree with TRBD2. V shed 2 bases, J shed 8 bases, and the junction held 9 bases outside the gene matches. The CDR3 is 15 residues long. Germline-derived CDR1 and CDR2 are SGHVS and FNYEAQ. For the CDR3, the DNA is TGTGCCAGCAGCTTAAAAAACTGGGGGGGGGATGAGCAGTTCTTC. Protein: CASSLKNWGGDEQFF.

This chain connects TRBV7-9 to TRBJ2-2; 7 bases align to TRBD2. The CDR3 is 16 amino acids. V lost 5 bases, J lost 4 bases, and 10 bases stayed unmatched. Germline CDR1 is SEHNR and CDR2 is FQNEAQ (reference sequence). The CDR3 here is CASSELREFVTGELFF. The CDR3 coding sequence is TGTGCCAGCAGCGAACTGCGGGAGTTCGTCACCGGGGAGCTGTTTTTT.

The V and J genes are TRBV7-8 and TRBJ2-7, with 7 bases that match TRBD1. The germline gives CDR1 SGHVS, CDR2 FQNEAQ. Trimming removed 1 base from V and 2 bases from J; junction bases left unmatched: 5. CDR3 size: 15 residues. The CDR3, as DNA: TGTGCCAGCAGCTTAGAGAACAGGGGCCCCTACGAGCAGTACTTC. Its protein is CASSLENRGPYEQYF.

This rearrangement joins TRBV28 to TRBJ1-1; D is unresolved. Germline-derived CDR1 and CDR2 are MDHEN and SYDVKM. V lost 1 base, J lost 1 base, and 13 bases lay in between. CDR3 length: 16 residues. CDR3 loop: CASSLFFLVGNTEAFF. The CDR3, as DNA: TGTGCCAGCAGTTTATTCTTCTTGGTAGGGAACACTGAAGCTTTCTTT.

This rearrangement joins TRBV15 to TRBJ1-6; D possibly corresponds to TRBD1 (5 bases). This CDR3 spans 14 amino acids. From germline, CDR1 is LNHNV and CDR2 YYDKDF (reference sequence). Deletions cut 5 bases from V and 8 bases from J, with 13 bases between. The chain's CDR3 is CATSSQGADSPLHF. CDR3 DNA: TGTGCCACCAGCTCGCAGGGTGCGGATTCACCCCTCCACTTT.